This note documents a single TCR beta chain sequence. Antigen: not known. These data are taken from a study of a mutant IDH1 vaccine in newly diagnosed glioma. Study-level background: Among treated patients, 62.5% were male and roughly 38% female, and mean age was approximately 40 years. Patients previously underwent radiotherapy, temozolomide, or both, and most underwent both.

Findings and caveats of the study: Apparently unrelated to pseudoprogression were changes in the top peripheral T cell clonotypes. Across multiple MHC alleles, around 93% of patients had vaccine-induced responses.

Indicated time point: baseline, week 1 (first vaccination visit). As for treatment: pre-vaccination baseline after standard-of-care therapy. Trimming cost V 1 base and J 0 bases, with 10 bases left between them. This CDR3 has 15 amino acids. Germline V CDR1 and CDR2: LGHNA, YNFKEQ. Profiled with immunoSEQ multiplex PCR; TCRdb holds only in-frame clones, not every one. Seen here are tens of thousands of clones, approximately 85% observed once, and the top ten hold 5% to 5.5%. The chain couples TRBV4-2 to TRBJ2-7; D not resolved. Here the sequenced sample was PBMCs, taken from a glioma patient treated with radiotherapy, temozolomide or both. The receptor's source is a man between 35 and 55 years old with glioma. The CDR3: CASSQVGSHSYEQYF. In DNA, the CDR3 is TGTGCCAGCAGCCAAGTGGGTTCTCACTCCTACGAGCAGTACTTC.